The sample holds a few counts of the clone carrying this T cell receptor (beta chain). Its antigen is not identified. What was amplified from RNA transcripts were TCR beta CDR3 regions. During a first-round RT-PCR of the TCR CDR3, the HTBI primer set was used. TCRdb analysed the multiplex PCR reads with MiXCR anew, one entry per CDR3 protein. This table holds 380,000 or so distinct CDR3 sequences, roughly 12% found once. The data were obtained in a study of T cells in Graves' hyperthyroidism and ophthalmopathy. Study-level findings and limits: Among clonotypes expanded in thyroid above 0.001, most were also found in blood.

Trimming removed 2 bases from V and 3 bases from J, with 10 bases in between. Germline-derived CDR1 and CDR2 are KGHSH and LQKENI. The CDR3 has 14 residues. The study left out patients who had uncontrolled infection, other autoimmune disease, pregnancy or lactation. When hyperthyroidism was first diagnosed, the blood sample was taken, preceding any ophthalmopathy symptoms. PBMCs were sourced from approximately 9.3 ml fresh peripheral blood. The V gene is TRBV18, the J gene TRBJ1-2, with D perhaps matching TRBD1 (5 bases). Sequenced: blood. The sequence was obtained from a young man with Graves' hyperthyroidism that later progressed to Graves' ophthalmopathy. CDR3 region: CASSPAGRDYGYTF. Written as DNA, the CDR3 is TGTGCCAGCTCACCAGCGGGGCGCGACTATGGCTACACCTTC.